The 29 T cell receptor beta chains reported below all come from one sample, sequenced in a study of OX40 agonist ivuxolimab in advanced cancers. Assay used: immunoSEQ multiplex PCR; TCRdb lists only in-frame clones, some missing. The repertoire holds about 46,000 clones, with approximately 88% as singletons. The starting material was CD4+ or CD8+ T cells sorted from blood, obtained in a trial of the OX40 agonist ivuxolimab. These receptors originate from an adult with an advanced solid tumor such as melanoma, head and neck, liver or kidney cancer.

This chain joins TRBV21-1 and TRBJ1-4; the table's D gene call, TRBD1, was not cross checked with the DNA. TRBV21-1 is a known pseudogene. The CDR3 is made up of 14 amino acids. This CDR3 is CASSNRTGIDKLFF. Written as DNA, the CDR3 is TGTGCCAGCAGCAATAGGACAGGAATAGACAAACTGTTTTTT.

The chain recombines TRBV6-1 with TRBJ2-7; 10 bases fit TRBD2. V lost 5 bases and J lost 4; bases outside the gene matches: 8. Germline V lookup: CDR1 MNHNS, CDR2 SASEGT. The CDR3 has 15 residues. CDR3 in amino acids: CASSSPLAGVYEQYF. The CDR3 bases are TGTGCCAGCAGTTCTCCCCTAGCGGGAGTATACGAGCAGTACTTC.

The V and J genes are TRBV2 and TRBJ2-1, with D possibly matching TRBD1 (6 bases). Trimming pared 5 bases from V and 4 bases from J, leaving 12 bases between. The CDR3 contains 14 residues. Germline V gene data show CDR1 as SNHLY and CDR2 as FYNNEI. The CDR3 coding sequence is TGTGCCAGCAGTTTTAGGACAGTTTACAATGAGCAGTTCTTC. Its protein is CASSFRTVYNEQFF. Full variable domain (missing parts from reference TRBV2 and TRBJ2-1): EPEVTQTPSHQVTQMGQEVILRCVPISNHLYFYWYRQILGQKVEFLVSFYNNEISEKSEIFDDQFSVERPDGSNFTLKIRSTKLEDSAMYFCASSFRTVYNEQFFGPGTRLTVL.

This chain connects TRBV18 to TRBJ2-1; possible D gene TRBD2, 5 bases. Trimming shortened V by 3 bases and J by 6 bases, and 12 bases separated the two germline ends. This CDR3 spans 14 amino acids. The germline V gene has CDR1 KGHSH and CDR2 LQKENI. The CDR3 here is CASSPTSIGNEQFF. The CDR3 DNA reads TGTGCCAGCTCACCTACTAGTATCGGCAATGAGCAGTTCTTC. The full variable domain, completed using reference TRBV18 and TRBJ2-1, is NAGVMQNPRHLVRRRGQEARLRCSPMKGHSHVYWYRQLPEEGLKFMVYLQKENIIDESGMPKERFSAEFPKEGPSILRIQQVVRGDSAAYFCASSPTSIGNEQFFGPGTRLTVL.

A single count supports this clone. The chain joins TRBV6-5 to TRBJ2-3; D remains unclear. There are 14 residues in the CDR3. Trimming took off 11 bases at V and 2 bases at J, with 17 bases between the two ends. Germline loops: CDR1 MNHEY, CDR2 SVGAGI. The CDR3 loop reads CAVGAKRPTDTQYF. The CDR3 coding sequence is TGTGCCGTTGGAGCGAAAAGGCCCACAGATACGCAGTATTTT.

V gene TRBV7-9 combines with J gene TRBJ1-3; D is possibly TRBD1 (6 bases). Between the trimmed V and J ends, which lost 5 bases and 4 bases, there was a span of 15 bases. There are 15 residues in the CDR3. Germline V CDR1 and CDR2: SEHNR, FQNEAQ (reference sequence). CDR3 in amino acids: CASSTPQGRGNTIYF. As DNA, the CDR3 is TGTGCCAGCAGCACGCCTCAGGGGAGGGGAAACACCATATATTTT.

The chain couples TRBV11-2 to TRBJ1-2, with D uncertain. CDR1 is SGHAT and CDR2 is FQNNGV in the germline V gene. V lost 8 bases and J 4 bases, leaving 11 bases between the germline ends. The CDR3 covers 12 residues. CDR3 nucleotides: TGTGCCAGCGGGTCTTCCTTCTATGGCTACACCTTC. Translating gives CASGSSFYGYTF.

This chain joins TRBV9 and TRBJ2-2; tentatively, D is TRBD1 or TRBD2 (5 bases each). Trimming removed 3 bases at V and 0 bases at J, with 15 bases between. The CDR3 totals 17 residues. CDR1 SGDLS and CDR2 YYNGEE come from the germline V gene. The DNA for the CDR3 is TGTGCCAGCAGCGCCCCCCGGGACCGATCGAACACCGGGGAGCTGTTTTTT. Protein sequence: CASSAPRDRSNTGELFF. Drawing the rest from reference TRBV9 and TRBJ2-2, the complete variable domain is DSGVTQTPKHLITATGQRVTLRCSPRSGDLSVYWYQQSLDQGLQFLIQYYNGEERAKGNILERFSAQQFPDLHSELNLSSLELGDSALYFCASSAPRDRSNTGELFFGEGSRLTVL.

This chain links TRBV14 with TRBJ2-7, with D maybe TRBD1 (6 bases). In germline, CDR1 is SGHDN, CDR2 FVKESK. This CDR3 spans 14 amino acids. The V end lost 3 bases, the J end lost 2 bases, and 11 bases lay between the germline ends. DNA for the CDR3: TGTGCCAGCAGCCACCGACAGGCTCCCTACGAGCAGTACTTC. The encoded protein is CASSHRQAPYEQYF.

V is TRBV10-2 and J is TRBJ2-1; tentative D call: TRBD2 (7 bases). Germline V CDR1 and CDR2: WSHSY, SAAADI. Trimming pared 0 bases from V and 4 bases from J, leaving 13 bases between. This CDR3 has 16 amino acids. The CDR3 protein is CASSESMAGAYNEQFF. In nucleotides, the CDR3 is TGCGCCAGCAGTGAGTCGATGGCGGGGGCTTACAATGAGCAGTTCTTC.

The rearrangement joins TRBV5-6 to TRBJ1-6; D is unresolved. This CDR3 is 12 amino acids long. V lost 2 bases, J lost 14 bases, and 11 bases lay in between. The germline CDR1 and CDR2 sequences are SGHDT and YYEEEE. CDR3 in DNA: TGTGCCAGCAGCTTTGGGGATTCGGCCCTCCACTTT. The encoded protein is CASSFGDSALHF.

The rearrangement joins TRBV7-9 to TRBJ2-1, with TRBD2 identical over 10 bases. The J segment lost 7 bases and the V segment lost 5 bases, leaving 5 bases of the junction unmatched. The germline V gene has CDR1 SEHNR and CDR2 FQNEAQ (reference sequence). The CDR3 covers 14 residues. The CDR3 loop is CASSPLAGANEQFF. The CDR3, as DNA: TGTGCCAGCAGCCCGCTAGCGGGAGCTAATGAGCAGTTCTTC.

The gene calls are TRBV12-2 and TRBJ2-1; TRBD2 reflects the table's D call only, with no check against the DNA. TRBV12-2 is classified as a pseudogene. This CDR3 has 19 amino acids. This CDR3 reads CASRLGLAGEPHSYNEQFF. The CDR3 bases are TGTGCAAGTCGCTTGGGACTAGCGGGAGAACCCCACTCCTACAATGAGCAGTTCTTC.

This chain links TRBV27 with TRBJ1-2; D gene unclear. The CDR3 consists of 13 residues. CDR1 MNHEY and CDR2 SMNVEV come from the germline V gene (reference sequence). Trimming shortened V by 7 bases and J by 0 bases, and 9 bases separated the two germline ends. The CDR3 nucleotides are TGTGCCAGCACCCCCGGGACTAACTATGGCTACACCTTC. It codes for CASTPGTNYGYTF.

The CDR3 nucleotides read TGTGCCAGCAGCGCCGGTGAGGGAGCCCTCTATGGCTACACCTTC. It specifies CASSAGEGALYGYTF. The genes are TRBV9 and TRBJ1-2; D unclear. V lost 3 bases to trimming and J lost 4 bases, with 16 bases between them. Germline-derived CDR1 and CDR2 are SGDLS and YYNGEE. The CDR3 is made up of 15 amino acids. The whole variable domain, remainder taken from reference TRBV9 and TRBJ1-2, is DSGVTQTPKHLITATGQRVTLRCSPRSGDLSVYWYQQSLDQGLQFLIQYYNGEERAKGNILERFSAQQFPDLHSELNLSSLELGDSALYFCASSAGEGALYGYTFGSGTRLTVV.

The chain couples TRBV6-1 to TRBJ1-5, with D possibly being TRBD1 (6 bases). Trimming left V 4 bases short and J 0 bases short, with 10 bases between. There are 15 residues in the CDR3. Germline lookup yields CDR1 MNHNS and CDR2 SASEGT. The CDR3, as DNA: TGTGCCAGCAGTGTACAGACAGGTAGCAATCAGCCCCAGCATTTT. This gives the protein CASSVQTGSNQPQHF.

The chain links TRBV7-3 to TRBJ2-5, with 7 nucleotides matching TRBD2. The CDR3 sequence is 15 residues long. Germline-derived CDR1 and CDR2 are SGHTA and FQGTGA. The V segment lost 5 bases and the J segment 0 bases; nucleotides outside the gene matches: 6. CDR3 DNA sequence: TGTGCCAGCAGCCAAACGGGGACTAACCAAGAGACCCAGTACTTC. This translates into CASSQTGTNQETQYF.

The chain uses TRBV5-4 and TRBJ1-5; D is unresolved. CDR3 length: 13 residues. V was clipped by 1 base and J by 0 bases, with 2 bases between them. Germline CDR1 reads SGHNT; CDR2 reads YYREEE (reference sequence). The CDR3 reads CASSLNSNQPQHF. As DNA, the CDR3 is TGTGCCAGCAGCTTGAATAGCAATCAGCCCCAGCATTTT.

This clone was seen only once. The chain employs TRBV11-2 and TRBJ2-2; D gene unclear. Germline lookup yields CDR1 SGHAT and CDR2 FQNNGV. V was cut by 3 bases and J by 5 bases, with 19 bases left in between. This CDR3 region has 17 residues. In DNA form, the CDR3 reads TGTGCCAGCAGCTTTATATGGCGACTCCTCCCTACCGGGGAGCTGTTTTTT. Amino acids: CASSFIWRLLPTGELFF.

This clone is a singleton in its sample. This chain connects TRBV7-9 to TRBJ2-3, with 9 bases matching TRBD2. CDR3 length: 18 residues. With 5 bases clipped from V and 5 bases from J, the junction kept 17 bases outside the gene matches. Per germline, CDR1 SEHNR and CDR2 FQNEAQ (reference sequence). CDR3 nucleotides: TGTGCCAGCAGCCCACCGGCCGTCAGCGGGGGGTCCGGAGATACGCAGTATTTT. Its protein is CASSPPAVSGGSGDTQYF.

CDR3 DNA: TGTGCCAGCAGTTACTCGAGGGAGGGAACGAACACTGAAGCTTTCTTT. Protein sequence: CASSYSREGTNTEAFF. The rearrangement links TRBV6-6 to TRBJ1-1, with D unclear. Germline lookup yields CDR1 MNHNY and CDR2 SVGAGI (reference sequence). The V gene lost 0 bases and the J gene lost 1 base, with 12 bases spanning the gap. The CDR3 sequence is 16 residues long.

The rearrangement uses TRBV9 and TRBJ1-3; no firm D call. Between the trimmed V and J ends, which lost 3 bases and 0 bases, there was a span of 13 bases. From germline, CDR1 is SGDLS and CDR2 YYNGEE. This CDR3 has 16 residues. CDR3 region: CASSAYQDYSGNTIYF. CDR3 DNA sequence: TGTGCCAGCAGCGCCTACCAGGACTACTCTGGAAACACCATATATTTT.

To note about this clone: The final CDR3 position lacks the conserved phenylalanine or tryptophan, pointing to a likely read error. This CDR3 reads CATSSARGLGTTNEKLFL. CDR3 sequence (DNA): TGTGCCACCAGCAGCGCGAGGGGGCTGGGGACAACTAATGAAAAACTGTTTCTT. J is TRBJ1-4 and V is TRBV15; 7 bases are shared with TRBD1. The trim removed 3 bases at V and 0 bases at J, leaving 10 bases unmatched. CDR1 is LNHNV and CDR2 is YYDKDF in the germline V gene (reference sequence). The length of the CDR3 is 18 residues.

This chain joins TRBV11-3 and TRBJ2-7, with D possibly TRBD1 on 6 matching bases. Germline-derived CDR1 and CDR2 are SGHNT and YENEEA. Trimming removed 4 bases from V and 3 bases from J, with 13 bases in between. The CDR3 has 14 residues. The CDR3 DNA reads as TGTGCCAGCAGCTATCCAGGGGTAATCTACGAGCAGTACTTC. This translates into CASSYPGVIYEQYF.

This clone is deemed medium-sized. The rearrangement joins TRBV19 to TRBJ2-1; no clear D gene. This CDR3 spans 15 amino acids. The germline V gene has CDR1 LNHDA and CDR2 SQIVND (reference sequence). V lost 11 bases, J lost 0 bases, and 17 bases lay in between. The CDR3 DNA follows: TGTGCCCAGAGTTCTCCGTGGGGCTCCTACAATGAGCAGTTCTTC. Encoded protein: CAQSSPWGSYNEQFF.

CDR3 protein: CASSYFSGGGKYF. For the CDR3, the DNA is TGTGCCAGCAGTTACTTTAGCGGGGGGGGAAAGTACTTC. V usage is TRBV6-5 and J usage is TRBJ2-7, with 11 bases identical to TRBD2. V was pared by 1 base and J by 11 bases, with 4 bases of the junction left unmatched. The CDR3 is 13 amino acids. CDR1 and CDR2 from the germline V gene are MNHEY and SVGAGI.

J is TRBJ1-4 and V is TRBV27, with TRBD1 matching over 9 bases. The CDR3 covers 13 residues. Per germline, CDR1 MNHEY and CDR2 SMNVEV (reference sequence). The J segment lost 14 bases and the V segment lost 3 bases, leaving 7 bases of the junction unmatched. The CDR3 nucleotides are TGTGCCAGCAGTTTGGGACAGGGACTGGGGCTGTTTTTT. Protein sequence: CASSLGQGLGLFF.

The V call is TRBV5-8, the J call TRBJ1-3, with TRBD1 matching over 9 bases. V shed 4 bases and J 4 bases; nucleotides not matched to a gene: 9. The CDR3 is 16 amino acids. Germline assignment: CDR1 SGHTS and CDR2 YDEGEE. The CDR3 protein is CASSLTGTGQGNTIYF. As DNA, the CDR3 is TGTGCCAGCAGCCTGACCGGGACAGGGCAAGGAAACACCATATATTTT.

The CDR3, as DNA: TGTGCCAGCAGCCCTCCTTCAGGGTTGAACACTGAAGCTTTCTTT. It specifies CASSPPSGLNTEAFF. The rearrangement joins TRBV11-3 to TRBJ1-1, with a possible D match to TRBD1 (5 bases). The CDR3 consists of 15 residues. V lost 5 bases, J lost 0 bases, and 13 bases lay in between. The germline CDR1 and CDR2 sequences are SGHNT and YENEEA.